This TCR beta chain was found in a study of blood T cell repertoires in COVID-19. Germline V gene sequence: CDR1 SNHLY, CDR2 FYNNEI. This CDR3 is built from 11 residues. V lost 7 bases and J lost 0, with 4 bases in between. Profiled with immunoSEQ multiplex PCR; TCRdb holds only in-frame clones, not every one. The repertoire consists of about 240,000 clones, with roughly 81% occurring once and the leading ten covering 7.5%. The receptor's source is a woman older than 75 with COVID-19, enrolled during active disease. The rearrangement links TRBV2 to TRBJ2-7; D not resolved. The sample taken for sequencing was peripheral blood. Written as DNA, the CDR3 is TGTGCCAGCATGAGCTCCTACGAGCAGTACTTC. It encodes CASMSSYEQYF.